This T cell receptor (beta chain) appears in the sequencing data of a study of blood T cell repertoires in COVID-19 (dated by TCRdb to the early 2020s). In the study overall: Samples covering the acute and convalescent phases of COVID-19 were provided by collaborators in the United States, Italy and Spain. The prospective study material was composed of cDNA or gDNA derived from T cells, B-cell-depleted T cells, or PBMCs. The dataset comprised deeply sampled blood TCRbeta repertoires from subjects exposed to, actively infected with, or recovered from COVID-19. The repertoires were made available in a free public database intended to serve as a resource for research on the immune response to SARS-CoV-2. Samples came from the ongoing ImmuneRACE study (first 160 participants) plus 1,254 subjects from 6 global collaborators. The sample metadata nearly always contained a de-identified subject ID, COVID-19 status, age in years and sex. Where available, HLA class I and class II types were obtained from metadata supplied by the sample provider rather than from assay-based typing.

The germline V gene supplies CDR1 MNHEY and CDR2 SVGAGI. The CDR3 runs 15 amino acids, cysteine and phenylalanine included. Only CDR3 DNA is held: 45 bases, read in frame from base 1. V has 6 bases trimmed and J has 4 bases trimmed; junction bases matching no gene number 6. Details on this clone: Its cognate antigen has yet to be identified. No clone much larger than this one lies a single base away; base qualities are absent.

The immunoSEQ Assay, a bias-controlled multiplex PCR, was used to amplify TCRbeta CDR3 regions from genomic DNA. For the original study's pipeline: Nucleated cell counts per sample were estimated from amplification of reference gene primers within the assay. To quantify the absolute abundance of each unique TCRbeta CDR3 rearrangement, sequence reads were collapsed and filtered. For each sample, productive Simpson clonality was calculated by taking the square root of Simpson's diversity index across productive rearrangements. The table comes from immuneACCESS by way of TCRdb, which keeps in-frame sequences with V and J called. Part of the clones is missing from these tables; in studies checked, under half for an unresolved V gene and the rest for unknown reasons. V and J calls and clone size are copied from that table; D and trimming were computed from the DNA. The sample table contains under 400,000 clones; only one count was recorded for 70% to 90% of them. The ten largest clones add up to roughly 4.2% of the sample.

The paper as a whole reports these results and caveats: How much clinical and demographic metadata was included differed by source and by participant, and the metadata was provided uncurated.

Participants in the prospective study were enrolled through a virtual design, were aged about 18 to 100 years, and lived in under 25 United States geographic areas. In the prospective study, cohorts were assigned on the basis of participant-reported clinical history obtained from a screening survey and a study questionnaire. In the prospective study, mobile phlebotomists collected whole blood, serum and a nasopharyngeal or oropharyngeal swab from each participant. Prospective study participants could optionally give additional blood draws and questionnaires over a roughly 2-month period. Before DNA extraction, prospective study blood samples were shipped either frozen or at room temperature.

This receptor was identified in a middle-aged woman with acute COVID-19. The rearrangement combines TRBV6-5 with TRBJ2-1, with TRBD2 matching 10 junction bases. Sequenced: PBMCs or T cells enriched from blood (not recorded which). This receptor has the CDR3 CASRRTSGTYNEQFF. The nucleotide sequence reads TGTGCCAGCAGACGAACTAGCGGGACATACAATGAGCAGTTCTTC.